The 10 T cell receptor beta chains given below trace back to one sample, sequenced in a study of T cells in Graves' hyperthyroidism and ophthalmopathy. RNA transcripts yielded amplified TCR beta CDR3 regions. The TCR CDR3 first-round RT-PCR relied on the HTBI primer set. TCRdb used MiXCR to reprocess the multiplex PCR reads, holding one entry per CDR3 protein. The top ten hold roughly 5.5% of the sample, which has approximately 600,000 distinct CDR3 sequences, about 15% seen once. The sample was blood. Source of these receptors: a woman aged 25 to 39 with Graves' hyperthyroidism that later progressed to Graves' ophthalmopathy.

Ten or more counts support this clonotype. The J gene is TRBJ2-1, the V gene TRBV10-3, with 8 bases that match TRBD2. The CDR3 extends over 15 amino acids. The germline V gene has CDR1 ENHRY and CDR2 SYGVKD. J was trimmed by 2 bases and V by 6 bases; bases with no gene match: 6. This chain's CDR3 is CAISGGTSPYNEQFF. The DNA for the CDR3 is TGTGCCATCAGCGGGGGGACTAGTCCCTACAATGAGCAGTTCTTC.

In this sample, this clonotype turned up many times. The CDR3 nucleotides read TGTGCCAGTACCCTAAGGGGGAATGGGAACACCGGGGAGCTGTTTTTT. This gives the protein CASTLRGNGNTGELFF. The chain joins TRBV19 to TRBJ2-2, with D tentatively TRBD1 (6 bases). The CDR3 runs to 16 residues. Between the trimmed V and J ends, which lost 7 bases and 1 base, there was a span of 16 bases. Per the germline V gene, CDR1 is LNHDA and CDR2 is SQIVND (reference sequence).

The chain carries TRBV27 and TRBJ1-5, with 8 bases matching TRBD1. The CDR3 sequence is 14 residues long. Germline CDR1 reads MNHEY; CDR2 reads SMNVEV (reference sequence). V lost 2 bases and J lost 9; bases outside the gene matches: 6. CDR3: CASSLGTGGLPQHF. The CDR3 region has the DNA TGTGCCAGCAGTTTAGGGACAGGAGGACTGCCCCAGCATTTT.

There are a few counts of this clonotype. V gene TRBV6-2 or TRBV6-3 combines with J gene TRBJ1-2; no clear D gene. CDR1 MNHEY and CDR2 SVGEGT come from the germline V gene. The CDR3 loop spans 16 amino acids. The ends were cut back, 5 bases at V and 8 bases at J, with 24 bases in the middle. CDR3 DNA: TGTGCCAGCAGTATGGGCGCCGGTCCGGGAGTAGGCGGCTACACCTTC. It yields the protein CASSMGAGPGVGGYTF.

This clonotype was recorded many times. The chain uses TRBV28 and TRBJ1-3; the match to TRBD1 covers 7 bases. The CDR3 consists of 18 residues. Losses at the gene ends were 5 bases for V and 4 bases for J; bases not matched to a gene: 17. The V gene's germline CDR1 is MDHEN and CDR2 SYDVKM. The CDR3 DNA reads TGTGCCAGCAGTCGTGGATACCAGGGGGTAGTATCCGGAAACACCATATATTTT. Translating it yields CASSRGYQGVVSGNTIYF.

This clonotype appeared many times. The chain is built from TRBV28 and TRBJ2-1, with 12 bases aligning to TRBD2. This CDR3 is 19 amino acids long. Germline V lookup: CDR1 MDHEN, CDR2 SYDVKM. Trimming at V came to 3 bases and at J to 0 bases, leaving 9 bases not matched to a gene. CDR3 amino acids: CASSFPLAGGPISYNEQFF. The DNA of the CDR3 is TGTGCCAGCAGTTTCCCTCTAGCGGGAGGGCCAATCTCCTACAATGAGCAGTTCTTC.

This clonotype was seen more than once but under ten times. V gene TRBV20-1 combines with J gene TRBJ1-5; tentatively, D is TRBD1 (6 bases). The CDR3 contains 21 residues. Germline CDR1 DFQATT, CDR2 SNEGSKA (reference sequence). Trimming took 1 base from V and 6 from J, leaving 34 bases between them. CDR3 in DNA: TGCAGTGCTAGAGTCGGGAAAATGGATTGGGGGGAGGGGGTCTGGTTTCAGCCCCAGCATTTT. Protein: CSARVGKMDWGEGVWFQPQHF.

Note on this clonotype: Being one base from a much bigger clone, this may be a read error. The chain uses TRBV12-3 or TRBV12-4 and TRBJ2-1, with a tentative D call TRBD1 (6 bases). The CDR3 totals 16 residues. V lost 4 bases and J 5 bases, leaving 18 bases between the germline ends. As DNA, the CDR3 is TGTGCCAGCAGTTATTCAGTCCGCAGGGGACACAATGAGCAGTTCTTC. It is translated as CASSYSVRRGHNEQFF.

In its sample, this clonotype was seen a few times. The chain recombines TRBV18 with TRBJ2-2; maybe TRBD2 (5 bases). In germline, CDR1 is KGHSH, CDR2 LQKENI. The CDR3 is 16 residues long. V was pared by 4 bases and J by 3 bases, with 15 bases between. The DNA of the CDR3 is TGTGCCAGCTCACTGTACCGTGGAGGCCACACCGGGGAGCTGTTTTTT. Its protein is CASSLYRGGHTGELFF.

This clonotype was picked up a small number of times. This chain links TRBV9 with TRBJ2-3; possibly TRBD2 for D (6 bases). Trimming stripped 2 bases from V and 0 bases from J, with 10 bases between. Germline CDR1 is SGDLS and CDR2 is YYNGEE. The CDR3 length is 15 residues. CDR3 region: CASSVTSMSTDTQYF. The CDR3 DNA reads TGTGCCAGCAGCGTCACTAGCATGAGCACAGATACGCAGTATTTT.